This entry concerns a single TCR beta chain. Its antigen is undetermined. PCR was performed a second time for roughly 6 to 12 cycles using a sample-barcoded 5' primer and a J-beta primer mix. MiXCR, run by TCRdb on the 5' RACE reads, gives a single entry per CDR3 protein. The sample holds fewer than 800,000 distinct CDR3 sequences, 20% to 25% seen once. This sample is drawn from a study of blood T cells in healthy people across ages. The V gene end was trimmed by 5 bases and the J gene end by 7 bases; junction bases not matched to a gene: 9. The CDR3 extends over 14 amino acids. Germline V gene data show CDR1 as MDHEN and CDR2 as SYDVKM. Study observations and caveats: A greater number of naive CD4+ cells and higher diversity distinguished long-lived donors from aged donors.

The data also belong to a second study, concerning T cells of mothers and their children. That paper notes: T cell clones that were persistent and microchimeric went undetected.

The specimen sequenced was blood. The receptor comes from a boy under 18 in good health. The chain carries TRBV28 and TRBJ2-5; TRBD1 aligns across 8 bases. Here the CDR3 reads CASSHLDRGRTQYF. Here the CDR3 DNA reads TGTGCCAGCAGTCACCTTGACAGGGGAAGGACCCAGTACTTC. Supplemented by reference TRBV28 and TRBJ2-5, the full variable domain reads DVKVTQSSRYLVKRTGEKVFLECVQDMDHENMFWYRQDPGLGLRLIYFSYDVKMKEKGDIPEGYSVSREKKERFSLILESASTNQTSMYLCASSHLDRGRTQYFGPGTRLLVL.